One and the same sample provided the 32 T cell receptor beta chains below, sequenced in a study of shared clonotypes between healthy human individuals. Sequenced by immunoSEQ multiplex PCR; TCRdb stores in-frame clones only, minus some. The sample comprises approximately 2,300,000 clones, just under 95% of which are singletons, and 0.37% rests with the top ten. What was sequenced was naive CD4+ T cells from PBMCs. Subset noted: CD45RA+ positively selected. The receptors were sampled from a man between 18 and 35 years old in good health. Some clones in this sample may be carry-over from other donors' samples.

This clone was seen a handful of times. This chain links TRBV6-5 with TRBJ1-1, with TRBD1 matching 7 bases. The CDR3 covers 13 residues. CDR1 and CDR2 from the germline V gene are MNHEY and SVGAGI. V lost 2 bases, J lost 6 bases, and 3 bases stayed unmatched. The CDR3: CASSYRDSPEAFF. As DNA, the CDR3 is TGTGCCAGCAGTTACAGGGACAGCCCTGAAGCTTTCTTT.

This clone showed up just once. The chain couples TRBV2 to TRBJ2-7; 7 bases map to TRBD2. CDR3 length: 14 residues. In germline, CDR1 is SNHLY, CDR2 FYNNEI. The V segment lost 5 bases and the J segment 2 bases; nucleotides outside the gene matches: 6. The DNA of the CDR3 is TGTGCCAGCAGTCTTTCTAGCGGTGCCTACGAGCAGTACTTC. Its protein is CASSLSSGAYEQYF.

V usage is TRBV6-6 and J usage is TRBJ2-3; D gene uncertain. This CDR3 is 16 amino acids long. Trimming cost V 4 bases and J 0 bases, with 14 bases left between them. Germline CDR1 is MNHNY and CDR2 is SVGAGI (reference sequence). The CDR3 coding sequence is TGTGCCAGCAGTTCCCGGACGAGGCCTAGCACAGATACGCAGTATTTT. It specifies CASSSRTRPSTDTQYF.

This chain links TRBV28 with TRBJ1-5, with D possibly TRBD1 on 5 matching bases. The V and J ends lost 3 bases and 8 bases respectively, with 23 bases between them. The CDR3 extends over 17 amino acids. Germline CDR1 MDHEN, CDR2 SYDVKM. The CDR3 bases are TGTGCCAGCAGTTTTTTATGGTTGTCCGGGGCCAAGAAGCCCCAGCATTTT. This encodes CASSFLWLSGAKKPQHF.

Notes on this clone: Other nucleotide sequences from this sample produce the same CDR3. The chain recombines TRBV18 with TRBJ2-7, with 8 bases identical to TRBD1. CDR1 is KGHSH, CDR2 LQKENI, per germline. V shed 3 bases and J 2 bases; nucleotides not matched to a gene: 3. The CDR3 spans 14 residues. CDR3 amino acids: CASSPDRVAYEQYF. The CDR3 nucleotides are TGTGCCAGCTCACCGGACAGGGTAGCCTACGAGCAGTACTTC.

The chain has TRBV20-1 and TRBJ1-2; no definite D call. The CDR3 has 11 amino acids. Germline CDR1 reads DFQATT; CDR2 reads SNEGSKA (reference sequence). The V gene lost 6 bases and the J gene lost 2 bases, with 7 bases spanning the gap. For the CDR3, the DNA is TGCAGTGCCCTCGCCAACTATGGCTACACCTTC. This encodes CSALANYGYTF.

On this clone itself: The junction departs from germline at one end; a sequencing error may be responsible. The chain has TRBV7-6 and TRBJ2-4, with 7 nucleotides matching TRBD2. Germline-derived CDR1 and CDR2 are SGHVS and FNYEAQ. There are 12 residues in the CDR3. The DNA for the CDR3 is TGTGCCAGCAGCTTAAAGCGGGGAGGGGTCCTCTTC. It specifies CASSLKRGGVLF.

The chain recombines TRBV28 with TRBJ1-5; 8 bases match TRBD1. Germline CDR1 MDHEN, CDR2 SYDVKM. Trimming at V came to 3 bases and at J to 9 bases, leaving 10 bases not matched to a gene. The CDR3 loop spans 15 amino acids. The CDR3 protein is CASSLGQVGKGPQHF. For the CDR3, the DNA is TGTGCCAGCAGTTTGGGACAGGTGGGCAAAGGGCCCCAGCATTTT.

The chain recombines TRBV6-5 with TRBJ1-1; D gene ambiguous. Trimming cost V 4 bases and J 11 bases, with 14 bases left between them. The V gene's germline CDR1 is MNHEY and CDR2 SVGAGI. The CDR3 runs to 12 residues. The CDR3 protein is CASSFVGGSAFF. The CDR3 DNA is TGTGCCAGCAGTTTCGTAGGAGGTTCGGCTTTCTTT.

The chain couples TRBV5-4 to TRBJ2-3; TRBD2 agrees at 7 bases. Trimming cost V 3 bases and J 2 bases; bases outside gene matches: 18. Germline V lookup: CDR1 SGHNT, CDR2 YYREEE (reference sequence). This CDR3 has 19 residues. CDR3 region: CASSSTMGRADLATDTQYF. The DNA of the CDR3 is TGTGCCAGCAGCTCCACCATGGGGAGGGCCGACTTGGCCACAGATACGCAGTATTTT.

This chain uses TRBV11-1 with TRBJ2-1; D may be TRBD2 (6 bases). The CDR3 runs to 14 residues. Germline-derived CDR1 and CDR2 are SGHAT and FQDESV (reference sequence). The V end was cut by 4 bases, the J end by 7 bases, with 14 bases between. The CDR3 loop reads CASSSGLGGNEQFF. CDR3 in DNA: TGTGCCAGCAGCTCGGGACTCGGAGGAAATGAGCAGTTCTTC.

The chain recombines TRBV7-9 with TRBJ1-6; weak D call: TRBD1 (6 bases). The germline CDR1 and CDR2 sequences are SEHNR and FQNEAQ (reference sequence). The ends were cut back, 4 bases at V and 3 bases at J, with 16 bases in the middle. CDR3 size: 17 residues. CDR3 loop: CASSSRGDRNYNSPLHF. As DNA, the CDR3 is TGTGCCAGCAGCTCGAGGGGGGACCGCAACTATAATTCACCCCTCCACTTT.

V and J are TRBV9 and TRBJ2-1, with 13 bases matching TRBD2. Germline V gene sequence: CDR1 SGDLS, CDR2 YYNGEE. This CDR3 contains 14 residues. Unmatched junction bases numbered 4, after V lost 7 bases and J lost 6 bases. The CDR3 bases are TGTGCCAGCGGACTAGCGGGAGCGACCAATGAGCAGTTCTTC. This encodes CASGLAGATNEQFF.

Concerning this clone: Other nucleotide sequences from this sample produce the same CDR3. The chain employs TRBV11-2 and TRBJ2-5; tentatively, D is TRBD1 (6 bases). The V gene lost 2 bases and the J gene lost 2 bases, with 6 bases spanning the gap. The CDR3 runs to 13 residues. The V gene's germline CDR1 is SGHAT and CDR2 FQNNGV. The CDR3 loop reads CASSLRGQETQYF. The CDR3 DNA reads TGTGCCAGCAGCTTAAGGGGGCAAGAGACCCAGTACTTC.

The chain is built from TRBV5-1 and TRBJ2-1; D call uncertain. CDR1 SGHRS and CDR2 YFSETQ come from the germline V gene. The CDR3 runs to 16 residues. The V end was cut by 3 bases, the J end by 7 bases, with 20 bases between. The CDR3 DNA sequence: TGCGCCAGCAGCTACCGTCCCGGACCCGGGTGGAATGAGCAGTTCTTC. Its translation: CASSYRPGPGWNEQFF.

As for this clone: A read error may account for a junction end that differs from germline. The chain employs TRBV7-2 and TRBJ2-5; the match to TRBD2 covers 8 bases. In germline, CDR1 is SGHTA, CDR2 FQGNSA. This CDR3 has 14 residues. CDR3 bases: TGTGCCAGCAGATCTTGGCTAGCGGGCTCTCCCGAGCACTTC. Translated: CASRSWLAGSPEHF.

The chain combines TRBV30 with TRBJ2-2, with D perhaps TRBD2 (6 bases). Trimming left V 4 bases short and J 6 bases short, with 12 bases between. This CDR3 comprises 13 residues. CDR1 is GTSNPN, CDR2 SVGIG, per germline (reference sequence). The CDR3, as DNA: TGTGCCTGGAAGCAGGGAGGCGCCGGGGAGCTGTTTTTT. This gives the protein CAWKQGGAGELFF. The whole variable domain, filled in from reference TRBV30 and TRBJ2-2, reads SQTIHQWPATLVQPVGSPLSLECTVEGTSNPNLYWYRQAAGRGLQLLFYSVGIGQISSEVPQNLSASRPQDRQFILSSKKLLLSDSGFYLCAWKQGGAGELFFGEGSRLTVL.

The gene calls are TRBV11-2 and TRBJ2-7, with D perhaps matching TRBD1 or TRBD2 (5 bases each). The germline V and J ends were trimmed by 3 bases and 3 bases, with 15 bases remaining between them. Germline V CDR1 and CDR2: SGHAT, FQNNGV. The CDR3 is 15 amino acids. CDR3 bases: TGTGCCAGCAGCTTCGGGGCCAGATTATACTACGAGCAGTACTTC. This codes for CASSFGARLYYEQYF.

The rearrangement joins TRBV5-5 to TRBJ2-5, with a tentative D call TRBD2 (5 bases). The CDR3 spans 16 residues. V was pared by 1 base and J by 2 bases, with 15 bases between. Germline V gene lookup returns CDR1 SGHKS and CDR2 YYEKEE (reference sequence). The CDR3 is CASSLFVSGGQETQYF. In DNA form, the CDR3 reads TGTGCCAGCAGCTTGTTTGTTTCTGGAGGTCAAGAGACCCAGTACTTC. The full variable domain, in which reference TRBV5-5 and TRBJ2-5 provide the parts outside the CDR3, is DAGVTQSPTHLIKTRGQQVTLRCSPISGHKSVSWYQQVLGQGPQFIFQYYEKEERGRGNFPDRFSARQFPNYSSELNVNALLLGDSALYLCASSLFVSGGQETQYFGPGTRLLVL.

This clone has more than one count but fewer than ten. This specimen includes other DNA sequences encoding the same CDR3. The chain has TRBV6-5 and TRBJ2-5; a weak D match, TRBD2 (5 bases). V was trimmed by 0 bases and J by 1 base, leaving 6 bases between them. From germline, CDR1 is MNHEY and CDR2 SVGAGI. The CDR3 runs 14 residues. The CDR3 region is CASSYSRAQETQYF. The CDR3 DNA follows: TGTGCCAGCAGTTACTCGAGGGCCCAAGAGACCCAGTACTTC.

The rearrangement uses TRBV7-9 and TRBJ2-3; 8 nucleotides match TRBD2. The CDR3 contains 16 residues. Germline V gives CDR1 SEHNR, CDR2 FQNEAQ (reference sequence). Trimming removed 3 bases from V and 1 base from J; junction bases left unmatched: 6. CDR3 sequence: CASSFTPGLGTDTQYF. The CDR3 DNA reads TGTGCCAGCAGCTTTACTCCGGGACTAGGCACAGATACGCAGTATTTT.

In this sample, this clone turned up a few times. The chain couples TRBV30 to TRBJ1-5; D is unresolved. Trimming stripped 0 bases from V and 0 bases from J, with 9 bases between. The CDR3 has 15 residues. Germline V gives CDR1 GTSNPN, CDR2 SVGIG (reference sequence). The CDR3 reads CAWSVGSLSNQPQHF. Written as DNA, the CDR3 is TGTGCCTGGAGTGTAGGCAGCCTTAGCAATCAGCCCCAGCATTTT. Full variable domain (rest looked up from reference TRBV30 and TRBJ1-5): SQTIHQWPATLVQPVGSPLSLECTVEGTSNPNLYWYRQAAGRGLQLLFYSVGIGQISSEVPQNLSASRPQDRQFILSSKKLLLSDSGFYLCAWSVGSLSNQPQHFGDGTRLSIL.

The rearrangement uses TRBV19 and TRBJ2-1; 10 bases line up with TRBD2. In germline, CDR1 is LNHDA, CDR2 SQIVND (reference sequence). The V segment lost 5 bases and the J segment 7 bases; nucleotides outside the gene matches: 8. CDR3 length: 15 amino acids. The CDR3 spells CASSPPSGRMNEQFF. As DNA, the CDR3 is TGTGCCAGTAGTCCTCCTAGCGGGAGAATGAATGAGCAGTTCTTC.

CDR3 in amino acids: CASTPKRATGVTDIQYF. The CDR3 coding sequence is TGTGCCAGTACCCCCAAAAGGGCCACAGGGGTTACGGACATTCAGTACTTC. This rearrangement joins TRBV19 to TRBJ2-4, with 7 bases lining up with TRBD1. There are 17 residues in the CDR3. CDR1 LNHDA and CDR2 SQIVND come from the germline V gene (reference sequence). V dropped 7 bases and J dropped 8; count of bases not matched to a gene: 20.

V is TRBV29-1 and J is TRBJ1-2; maybe TRBD1 (5 bases). V lost 7 bases and J lost 8, with 20 bases in between. The CDR3 runs to 13 residues. Germline V lookup: CDR1 SQVTM, CDR2 ANQGSEA. CDR3: CSDTGRGAGGYTF. DNA of the CDR3: TGCAGCGACACGGGACGCGGGGCGGGCGGCTACACCTTC.

V and J are TRBV29-1 and TRBJ2-7; TRBD2 agrees at 12 bases. The CDR3 contains 14 residues. From germline, CDR1 is SQVTM and CDR2 ANQGSEA. Trimming cost V 5 bases and J 5 bases; bases outside gene matches: 7. CDR3 bases: TGCAGCGTTCTACTAGCGGGAGGTAACCACGAGCAGTACTTC. This encodes CSVLLAGGNHEQYF.

This clone was observed a single time. The gene calls are TRBV28 and TRBJ1-2; D call uncertain. The CDR3 consists of 11 residues. Trimming took 8 bases from V and 8 from J, leaving 12 bases between them. Per germline, CDR1 MDHEN and CDR2 SYDVKM. Here the CDR3 DNA reads TGTGCCAGCGGCCCCCCAAGAGGCTACACCTTC. The encoded protein is CASGPPRGYTF.

The chain joins TRBV18 to TRBJ2-7, with TRBD1 matching 7 bases. The trim removed 4 bases at V and 3 bases at J, leaving 6 bases unmatched. In germline, CDR1 is KGHSH, CDR2 LQKENI. This CDR3 has 14 amino acids. This CDR3 reads CASSRYRGDYEQYF. CDR3 in DNA: TGTGCCAGCTCACGTTACAGGGGAGACTACGAGCAGTACTTC.

The CDR3 bases are TGCGCTACGCGCGGGGAGGGGGAGACCCAGTACTTC. Translated: CATRGEGETQYF. The chain couples TRBV5-1 to TRBJ2-5, with 7 bases identical to TRBD2. This CDR3 has 12 residues. Germline CDR1 is SGHRS and CDR2 is YFSETQ. The whole variable domain, remainder taken from reference TRBV5-1 and TRBJ2-5, is KAGVTQTPRYLIKTRGQQVTLSCSPISGHRSVSWYQQTPGQGLQFLFEYFSETQRNKGNFPGRFSGRQFSNSRSEMNVSTLELGDSALYLCATRGEGETQYFGPGTRLLVL.

CDR3 DNA sequence: TGTGCCAGCAGCGCAACAGGGTCGGGGACTGAAGCTTTCTTT. Translation: CASSATGSGTEAFF. J is TRBJ1-1 and V is TRBV9; TRBD1 is a possible D gene (6 bases). V lost 3 bases, J lost 5 bases, and 14 bases lay in between. The germline CDR1 and CDR2 sequences are SGDLS and YYNGEE. The CDR3 consists of 14 residues.

The CDR3 is CAWSTATGETQYF. In nucleotides, the CDR3 is TGTGCCTGGAGTACGGCAACGGGAGAGACCCAGTACTTC. The rearrangement joins TRBV30 to TRBJ2-5; D remains ambiguous. This CDR3 spans 13 amino acids. Trimming stripped 2 bases from V and 4 bases from J, with 11 bases between. CDR1 is GTSNPN and CDR2 is SVGIG in the germline V gene (reference sequence). Complete variable domain (other parts from reference TRBV30 and TRBJ2-5): SQTIHQWPATLVQPVGSPLSLECTVEGTSNPNLYWYRQAAGRGLQLLFYSVGIGQISSEVPQNLSASRPQDRQFILSSKKLLLSDSGFYLCAWSTATGETQYFGPGTRLLVL.

The chain joins TRBV5-4 to TRBJ1-1, with D perhaps matching TRBD1 (6 bases). The CDR3 has 15 residues. Germline CDR1 SGHNT, CDR2 YYREEE (reference sequence). The V end lost 2 bases, the J end lost 5 bases, and 16 bases lay between the germline ends. The CDR3 sequence: CASSLGAGARTEAFF. CDR3 DNA sequence: TGTGCCAGCAGCTTAGGTGCGGGGGCTCGGACTGAAGCTTTCTTT.